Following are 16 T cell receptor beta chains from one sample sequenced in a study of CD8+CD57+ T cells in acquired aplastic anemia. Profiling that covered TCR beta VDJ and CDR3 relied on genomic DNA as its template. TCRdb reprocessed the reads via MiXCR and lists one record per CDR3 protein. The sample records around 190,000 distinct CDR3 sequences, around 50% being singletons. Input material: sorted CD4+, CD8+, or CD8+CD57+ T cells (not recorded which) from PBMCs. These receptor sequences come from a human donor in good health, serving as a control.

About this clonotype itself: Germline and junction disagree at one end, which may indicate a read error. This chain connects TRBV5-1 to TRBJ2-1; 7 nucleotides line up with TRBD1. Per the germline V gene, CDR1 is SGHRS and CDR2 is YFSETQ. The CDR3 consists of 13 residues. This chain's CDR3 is CASSQGQPNQQFF. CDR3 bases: TGCGCCAGCAGCCAGGGACAGCCCAATCAGCAGTTCTTC.

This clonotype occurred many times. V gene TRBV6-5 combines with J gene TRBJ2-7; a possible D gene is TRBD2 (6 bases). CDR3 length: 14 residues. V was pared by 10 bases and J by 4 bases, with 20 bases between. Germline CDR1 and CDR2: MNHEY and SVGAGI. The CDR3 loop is CATLQGEAPYEQYF. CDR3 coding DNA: TGTGCCACCCTTCAAGGGGAGGCCCCTTACGAGCAGTACTTC.

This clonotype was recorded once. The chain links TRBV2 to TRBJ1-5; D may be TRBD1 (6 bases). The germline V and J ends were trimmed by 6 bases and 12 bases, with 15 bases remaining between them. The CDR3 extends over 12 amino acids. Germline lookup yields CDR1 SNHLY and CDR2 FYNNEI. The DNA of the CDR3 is TGTGCCAGCAGGGACGGACAGCCCCGCCAGCATTTT. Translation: CASRDGQPRQHF.

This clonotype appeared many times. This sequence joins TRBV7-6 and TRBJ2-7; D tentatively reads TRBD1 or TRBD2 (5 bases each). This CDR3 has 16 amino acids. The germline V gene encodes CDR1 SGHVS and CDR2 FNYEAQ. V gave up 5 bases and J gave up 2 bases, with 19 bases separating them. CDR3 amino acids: CASSPHLAGATYEQYF. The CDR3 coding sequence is TGTGCCAGCAGCCCCCACCTGGCCGGGGCTACCTACGAGCAGTACTTC.

This CDR3 reads CASITKGQGTYEQYF. For the CDR3, the DNA is TGTGCCAGCATCACAAAGGGACAGGGAACTTACGAGCAGTACTTC. The rearrangement links TRBV7-3 to TRBJ2-7, with TRBD1 identical over 9 bases. This CDR3 has 15 residues. Germline values: CDR1 SGHTA, CDR2 FQGTGA. The J segment lost 4 bases and the V segment lost 7 bases, leaving 11 bases of the junction unmatched.

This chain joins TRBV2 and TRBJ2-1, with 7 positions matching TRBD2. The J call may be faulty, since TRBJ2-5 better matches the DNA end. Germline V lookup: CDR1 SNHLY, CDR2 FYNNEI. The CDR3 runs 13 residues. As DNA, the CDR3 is TGTGCCAGCAGTGAGGTGGGGGGGGAGACCCAGTACTTC. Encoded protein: CASSEVGGETQYF.

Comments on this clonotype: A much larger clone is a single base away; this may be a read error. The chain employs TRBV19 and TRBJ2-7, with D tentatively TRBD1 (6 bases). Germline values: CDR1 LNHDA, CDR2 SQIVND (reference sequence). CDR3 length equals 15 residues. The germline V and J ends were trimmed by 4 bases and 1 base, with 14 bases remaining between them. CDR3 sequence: CASSTGTRISYEQYF. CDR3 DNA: TGTGCCAGTAGTACAGGGACACGGATTTCCTACGAGCAGTACTTC.

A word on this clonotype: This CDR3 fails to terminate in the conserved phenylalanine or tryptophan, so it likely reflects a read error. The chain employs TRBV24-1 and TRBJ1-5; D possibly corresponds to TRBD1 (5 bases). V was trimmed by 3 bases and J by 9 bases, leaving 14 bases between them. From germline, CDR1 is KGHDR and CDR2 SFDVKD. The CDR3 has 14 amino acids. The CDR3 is CATSDRDGRLPQHL. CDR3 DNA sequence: TGTGCCACCAGTGATAGGGACGGCCGGCTGCCCCAGCATCTT.

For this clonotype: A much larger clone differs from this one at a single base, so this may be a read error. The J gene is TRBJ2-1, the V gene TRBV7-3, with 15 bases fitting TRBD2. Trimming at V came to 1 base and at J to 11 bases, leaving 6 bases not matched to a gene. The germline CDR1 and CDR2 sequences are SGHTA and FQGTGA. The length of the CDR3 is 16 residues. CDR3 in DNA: TGTGCCAGCAGCTTAAGGGGACTAGCGGGGGGTGGTAAGCAGTTCTTC. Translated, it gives CASSLRGLAGGGKQFF. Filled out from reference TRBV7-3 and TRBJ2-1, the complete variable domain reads GAGVSQTPSNKVTEKGKYVELRCDPISGHTALYWYRQSLGQGPEFLIYFQGTGAADDSGLPNDRFFAVRPEGSVSTLKIQRTERGDSAVYLCASSLRGLAGGGKQFFGPGTRLTVL.

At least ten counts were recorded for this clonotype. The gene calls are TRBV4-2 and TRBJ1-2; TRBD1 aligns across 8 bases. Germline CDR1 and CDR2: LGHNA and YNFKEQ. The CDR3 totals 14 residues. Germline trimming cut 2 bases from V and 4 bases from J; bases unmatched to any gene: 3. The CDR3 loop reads CASSQMGQVYGYTF. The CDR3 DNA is TGTGCCAGCAGCCAAATGGGACAGGTCTATGGCTACACCTTC.

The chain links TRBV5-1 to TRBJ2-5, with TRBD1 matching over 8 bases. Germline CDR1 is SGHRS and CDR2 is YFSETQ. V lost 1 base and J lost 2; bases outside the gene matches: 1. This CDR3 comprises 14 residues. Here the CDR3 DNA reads TGCGCCAGCAGCTTGAGGACAGGGCAAGAGACCCAGTACTTC. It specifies CASSLRTGQETQYF.

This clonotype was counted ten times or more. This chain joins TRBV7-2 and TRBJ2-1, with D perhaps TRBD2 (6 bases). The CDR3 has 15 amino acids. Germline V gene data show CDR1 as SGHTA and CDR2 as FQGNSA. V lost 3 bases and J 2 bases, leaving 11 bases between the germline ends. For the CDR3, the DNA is TGTGCCAGCAGCTTCCGGGGGATACCCTACAATGAGCAGTTCTTC. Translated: CASSFRGIPYNEQFF.

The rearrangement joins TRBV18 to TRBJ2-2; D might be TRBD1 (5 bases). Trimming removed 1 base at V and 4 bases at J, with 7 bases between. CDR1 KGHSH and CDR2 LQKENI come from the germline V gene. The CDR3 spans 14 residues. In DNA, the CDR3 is TGTGCCAGCTCACCACAGGGGTTCACCGGGGAGCTGTTTTTT. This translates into CASSPQGFTGELFF.

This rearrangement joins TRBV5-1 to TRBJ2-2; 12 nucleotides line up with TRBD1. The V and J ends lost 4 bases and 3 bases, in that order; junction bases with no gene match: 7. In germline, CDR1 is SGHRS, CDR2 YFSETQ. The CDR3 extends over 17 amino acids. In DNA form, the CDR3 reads TGCGCCAGCAGCCCCTCCGGGACAGGGGGCGACACCGGGGAGCTGTTTTTT. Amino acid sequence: CASSPSGTGGDTGELFF.

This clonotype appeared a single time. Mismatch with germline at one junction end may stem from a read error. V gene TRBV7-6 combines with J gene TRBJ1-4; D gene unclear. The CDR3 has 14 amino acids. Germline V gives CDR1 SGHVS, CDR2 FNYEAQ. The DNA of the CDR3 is TGCGCCAGCAGCCACTCCCGCAACTTTGAAAAACTGTTTTTT. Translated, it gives CASSHSRNFEKLFF. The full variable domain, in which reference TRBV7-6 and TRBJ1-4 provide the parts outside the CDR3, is GAGVSQSPRYKVTKRGQDVALRCDPISGHVSLYWYRQALGQGPEFLTYFNYEAQQDKSGLPNDRFSAERPEGSISTLTIQRTEQRDSAMYRCASSHSRNFEKLFFGSGTQLSVL.

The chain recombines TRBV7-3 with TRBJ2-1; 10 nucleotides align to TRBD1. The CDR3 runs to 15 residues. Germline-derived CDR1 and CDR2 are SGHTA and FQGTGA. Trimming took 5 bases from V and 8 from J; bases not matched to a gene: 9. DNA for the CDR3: TGTGCCAGCAGCCGGTCCGGGACAGGGGCGGATGAGCAGTTCTTC. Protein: CASSRSGTGADEQFF.